This TCR beta chain was sequenced during a study of blood T cell repertoires in COVID-19. Only in-frame clones appear in the TCRdb table, and some are missing; sequencing was by immunoSEQ multiplex PCR. The repertoire includes fewer than 450,000 clones, around 90% of them detected once, and approximately 0.55% sits in the top ten. Germline lookup yields CDR1 SGHRS and CDR2 YFSETQ. Trimming took 3 bases from V and 4 from J, leaving 10 bases between them. This CDR3 region has 13 residues. The material sequenced was PBMCs or T cells enriched from blood (not recorded which). The sequence derives from a young man who had recovered from COVID-19. The chain recombines TRBV5-1 with TRBJ1-1, with TRBD1 as a possible D gene (6 bases). The chain's CDR3 is CASSYDRITEAFF. For the CDR3, the DNA is TGCGCCAGCAGCTACGACAGGATCACTGAAGCTTTCTTT. Full variable domain (missing parts from reference TRBV5-1 and TRBJ1-1): KAGVTQTPRYLIKTRGQQVTLSCSPISGHRSVSWYQQTPGQGLQFLFEYFSETQRNKGNFPGRFSGRQFSNSRSEMNVSTLELGDSALYLCASSYDRITEAFFGQGTRLTVV.